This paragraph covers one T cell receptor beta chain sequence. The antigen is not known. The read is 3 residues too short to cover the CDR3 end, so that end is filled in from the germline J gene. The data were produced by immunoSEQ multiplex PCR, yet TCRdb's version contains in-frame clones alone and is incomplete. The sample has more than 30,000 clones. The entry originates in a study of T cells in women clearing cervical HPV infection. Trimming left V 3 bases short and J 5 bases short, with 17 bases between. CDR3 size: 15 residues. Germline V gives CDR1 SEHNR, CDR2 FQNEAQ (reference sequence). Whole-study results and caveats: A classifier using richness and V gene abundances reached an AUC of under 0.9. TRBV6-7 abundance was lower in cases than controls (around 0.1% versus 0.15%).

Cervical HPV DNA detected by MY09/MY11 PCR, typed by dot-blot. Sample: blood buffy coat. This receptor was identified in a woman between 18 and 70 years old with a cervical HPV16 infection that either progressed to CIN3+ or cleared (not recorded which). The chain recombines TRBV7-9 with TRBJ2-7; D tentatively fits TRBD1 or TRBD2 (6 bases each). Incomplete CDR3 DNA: TGTGCCAGCAGCTTCTTTGGCAGGGGAGGCGACGAG. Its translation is CASSFFGRGGDE. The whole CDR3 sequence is CASSFFGRGGDEQYF.